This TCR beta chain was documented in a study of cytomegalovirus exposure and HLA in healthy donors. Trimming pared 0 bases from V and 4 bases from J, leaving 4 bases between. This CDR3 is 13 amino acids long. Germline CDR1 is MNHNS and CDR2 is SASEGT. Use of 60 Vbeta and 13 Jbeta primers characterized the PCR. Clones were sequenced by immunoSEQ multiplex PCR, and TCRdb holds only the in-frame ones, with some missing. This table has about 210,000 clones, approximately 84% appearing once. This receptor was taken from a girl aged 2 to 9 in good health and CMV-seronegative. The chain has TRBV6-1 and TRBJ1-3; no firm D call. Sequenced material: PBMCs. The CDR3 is CASSEAEGNTIYF. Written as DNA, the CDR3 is TGTGCCAGCAGTGAAGCAGAGGGAAACACCATATATTTT.